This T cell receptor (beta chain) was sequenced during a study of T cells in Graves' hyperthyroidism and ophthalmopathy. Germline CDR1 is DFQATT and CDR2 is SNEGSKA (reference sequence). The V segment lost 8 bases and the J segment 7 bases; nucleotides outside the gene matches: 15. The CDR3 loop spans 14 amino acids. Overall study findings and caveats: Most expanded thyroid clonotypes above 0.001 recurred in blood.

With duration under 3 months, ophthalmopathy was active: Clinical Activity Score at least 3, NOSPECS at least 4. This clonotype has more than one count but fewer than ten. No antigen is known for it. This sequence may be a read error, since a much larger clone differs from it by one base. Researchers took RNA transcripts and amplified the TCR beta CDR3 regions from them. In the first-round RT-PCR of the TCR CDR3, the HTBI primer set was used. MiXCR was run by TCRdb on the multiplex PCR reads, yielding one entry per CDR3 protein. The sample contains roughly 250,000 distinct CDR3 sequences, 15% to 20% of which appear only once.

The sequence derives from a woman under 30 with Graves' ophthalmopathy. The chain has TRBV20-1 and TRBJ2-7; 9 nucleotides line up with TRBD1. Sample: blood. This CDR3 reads CSTTYYRGLREQYF. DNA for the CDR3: TGCAGTACTACCTATTACAGGGGGCTACGGGAGCAGTACTTC.